A single sample is the source of the 2 T cell receptor beta chains below, sequenced in a study of CD8+ T cells in alopecia areata. cDNA prepared by RNA extraction and subsequent reverse transcription served as the template for sequencing. Produced via immunoSEQ multiplex PCR; TCRdb's table is partial and in-frame only. This table holds about 15,000 clones, about 63% found once. Sampling of alopecia areata patients yielded lesional scalp punch biopsies as well as peripheral blood. The sequencing input was skin. Every receptor here comes from a human donor with alopecia areata.

V usage is TRBV11-2 and J usage is TRBJ2-7; 9 nucleotides match TRBD2. The germline V gene has CDR1 SGHAT and CDR2 FQNNGV. The V segment lost 5 bases and the J segment 0 bases; nucleotides outside the gene matches: 14. The CDR3 extends over 18 amino acids. CDR3 coding DNA: TGTGCCAGCAGCCCGTCTAGGGGGACTAGCTGGAGCTCCTACGAGCAGTACTTC. Protein product: CASSPSRGTSWSSYEQYF.

This clone is classed as medium-sized (0.01 to 0.1%). The chain joins TRBV4-1 to TRBJ2-3; 9 bases match TRBD1. The CDR3 covers 17 residues. With 0 bases clipped from V and 3 bases from J, the junction kept 7 bases outside the gene matches. Germline lookup yields CDR1 MGHRA and CDR2 YSYEKL. Written as DNA, the CDR3 is TGCGCCAGCAGCCAAGAAAGTTTGGGACAGGGAACAGATACGCAGTATTTT. Protein sequence: CASSQESLGQGTDTQYF.